This T cell receptor (beta chain) comes out of a study of long-term antiretroviral therapy in people with HIV. Study outcomes and limitations: Dominant in the repertoire at all time points were clones expanded before ART.

On this clone: Its antigen is currently unknown.

At the survey level, the v3.0 immunoSEQ assay was run. Per-sample TRB depth target: about 40,000-55,000 T-cell genomes. Assay: immunoSEQ multiplex PCR; the TCRdb copy retains only in-frame clones and omits some. This sample has 16,000 or so clones, with 75% to 85% found just once. After removal of 7 bases from V and 1 base from J, the junction contained 5 bases not matched to a gene. CDR1 WSHSY and CDR2 SAAADI come from the germline V gene. CDR3 length: 16 residues. Sequencing used unsorted PBMCs, obtained 2.1 years after starting antiretroviral therapy. The chain has TRBV10-2 and TRBJ2-1; 12 positions match TRBD2. The origin of this receptor is a man aged 35-49 years with HIV. As DNA, the CDR3 is TGCGCCAGCAAGGTGACTAGCGGGGGTTCCTACAATGAGCAGTTCTTC. Translation gives CASKVTSGGSYNEQFF.